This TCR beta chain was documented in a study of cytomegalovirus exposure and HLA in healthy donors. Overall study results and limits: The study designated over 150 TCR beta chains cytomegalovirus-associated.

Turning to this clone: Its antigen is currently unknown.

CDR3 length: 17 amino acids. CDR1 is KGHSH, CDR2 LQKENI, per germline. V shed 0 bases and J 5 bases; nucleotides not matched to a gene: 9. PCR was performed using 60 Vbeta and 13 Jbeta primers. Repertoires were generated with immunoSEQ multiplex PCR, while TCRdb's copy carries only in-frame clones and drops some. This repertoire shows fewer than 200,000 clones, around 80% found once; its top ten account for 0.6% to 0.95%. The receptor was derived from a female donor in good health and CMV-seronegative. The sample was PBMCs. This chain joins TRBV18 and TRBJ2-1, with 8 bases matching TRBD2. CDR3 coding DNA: TGTGCCAGCTCACCACCCCTTTTGCTAGCGGGCAACAATGAGCAGTTCTTC. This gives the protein CASSPPLLLAGNNEQFF. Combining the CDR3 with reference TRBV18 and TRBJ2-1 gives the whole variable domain NAGVMQNPRHLVRRRGQEARLRCSPMKGHSHVYWYRQLPEEGLKFMVYLQKENIIDESGMPKERFSAEFPKEGPSILRIQQVVRGDSAAYFCASSPPLLLAGNNEQFFGPGTRLTVL.